The entry that follows covers one T cell receptor beta chain sequence. Its specificity is unknown. V was pared by 3 bases and J by 7 bases, with 9 bases of the junction left unmatched. In germline, CDR1 is SGHAT, CDR2 FQNNGV. The CDR3 extends over 16 amino acids. This specimen belongs to a study of neoadjuvant nivolumab and ipilimumab in lung cancer. On the study more broadly: Nivolumab 3 mg/kg was given days 1, 15 and 29, plus ipilimumab 1 mg/kg day 1 in combination.

General study points: Only a small number of samples underwent TCR sequencing.

Assay used: immunoSEQ multiplex PCR; TCRdb lists only in-frame clones, some missing. Among several thousand clones listed, roughly 80% were seen once. The chain recombines TRBV11-2 with TRBJ2-1; 10 bases match TRBD1. The sequencing here drew on adjacent normal lung tissue, taken after neoadjuvant nivolumab, alone or with ipilimumab, at or shortly before surgery. This TCR derives from an adult with non-small cell lung cancer. The CDR3 nucleotides read TGTGCCAGCAGCTTTCGGACAGGGGGAACAGGGAATGAGCAGTTCTTC. Translated, it gives CASSFRTGGTGNEQFF.